This T cell receptor beta chain was captured by sequencing in a study of blood T cells in healthy people across ages. Trimming took 5 bases from V and 4 from J, leaving 9 bases between them. The CDR3 covers 13 residues. Combining a sample-barcoded 5' primer with a J-beta primer mix, a second PCR ran for roughly 6 to 12 cycles. TCRdb re-called the 5' RACE reads with MiXCR, one entry per CDR3 protein. Counted here are over 550,000 distinct CDR3 sequences, approximately 30% occurring once; the ten biggest clones make up approximately 14%. This sequence originates from a woman older than 75 in good health. V gene TRBV12-3 or TRBV12-4 combines with J gene TRBJ1-5; perhaps TRBD1 as D (6 bases). The specimen was blood. This CDR3 is CASSGQLNQPQHF. The CDR3 nucleotides read TGTGCCAGCAGTGGACAGTTAAATCAGCCCCAGCATTTT.